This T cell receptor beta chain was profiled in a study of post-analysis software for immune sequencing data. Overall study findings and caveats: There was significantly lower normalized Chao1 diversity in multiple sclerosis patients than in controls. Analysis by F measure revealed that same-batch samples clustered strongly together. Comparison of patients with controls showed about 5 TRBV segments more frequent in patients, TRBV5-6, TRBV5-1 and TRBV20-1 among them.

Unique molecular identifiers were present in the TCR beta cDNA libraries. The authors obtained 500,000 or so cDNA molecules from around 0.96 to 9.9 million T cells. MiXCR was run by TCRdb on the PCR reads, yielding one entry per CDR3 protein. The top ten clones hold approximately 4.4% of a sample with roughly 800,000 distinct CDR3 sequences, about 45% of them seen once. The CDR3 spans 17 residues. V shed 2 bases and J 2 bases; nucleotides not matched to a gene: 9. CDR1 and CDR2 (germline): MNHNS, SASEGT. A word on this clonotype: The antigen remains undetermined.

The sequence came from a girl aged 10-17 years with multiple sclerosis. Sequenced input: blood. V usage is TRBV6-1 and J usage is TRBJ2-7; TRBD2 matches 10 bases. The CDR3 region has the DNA TGTGCCAGCAGTGAACTTCGGACTAGCGGTTCCCCCTACGAGCAGTACTTC. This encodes CASSELRTSGSPYEQYF.